This entry concerns a single TCR beta chain. These data are taken from a study of blood T cell repertoires in COVID-19. The CDR3 loop spans 13 amino acids. Germline-derived CDR1 and CDR2 are ENHRY and SYGVKD. With 3 bases removed from V and 7 bases from J, the gap between germline ends came to 10 bases. Data came from immunoSEQ multiplex PCR; TCRdb stores just in-frame clones and leaves some out. The table has roughly 100,000 clones, approximately 88% seen once. The gene calls are TRBV10-3 and TRBJ1-5; perhaps TRBD1 as D (6 bases). The sample consisted of peripheral blood. The sequence came from an older woman with acute or convalescent COVID-19. The CDR3 loop is CAISDKGDQPQHF. The CDR3 DNA reads TGTGCCATCAGTGACAAGGGGGACCAGCCCCAGCATTTT.